This TCR beta chain was sequenced during a study of chemoradiotherapy in HPV16-positive cancers. Points from the study as a whole: Non-HPV-specific T cells did not expand in tumors during treatment, whereas candidate HPV-specific clones and E7-related motifs did. HPV-specific T cells were functionally defined from only a couple of HPV16-positive patients.

Concerning this clone itself: What it recognizes is unknown.

Only in-frame clones appear in the TCRdb table, and some are missing; sequencing was by immunoSEQ multiplex PCR. The table lists almost 2,500 clones, about 81% of them singletons. The CDR3 is 14 amino acids. This TCR was sampled from a human donor with HPV-associated anogenital cancer. Sequenced here: tumor tissue, sampled from a patient who underwent chemoradiotherapy. This chain links TRBV12-2 with TRBJ2-7; TRBD1 is taken as the D call from the table, unchecked against the DNA. TRBV12-2 corresponds to a pseudogene. CDR3 in DNA: TGTGCAAGTCGCCTCGACAGGAGGTCCTACGAGCAGTACTTC. Amino acid sequence: CASRLDRRSYEQYF.